The sequence of this T cell receptor beta chain was determined in a study of cytomegalovirus exposure and HLA in healthy donors. This CDR3 region has 13 residues. The germline V gene has CDR1 SGDLS and CDR2 YYNGEE. Trimming took 2 bases from V and 5 from J, leaving 11 bases between them. About this clone itself: Its antigen is not identified.

General study findings and limits: The investigators catalogued 150 or so TCR beta chains as cytomegalovirus-associated.

With 60 Vbeta and 13 Jbeta primers, the PCR was carried out. Original methodology: Later, roughly 77 million unique TCR beta chains were counted in an analysis, and roughly 10 million of them were shared. The repertoire was sequenced with immunoSEQ multiplex PCR; TCRdb's copy has only in-frame clones and lacks some. The V and J calls and clone size come from that table; D and trimming were worked out from the DNA. Among over 110,000 clones, almost 85% were seen once, and the ten largest hold approximately 9.7%. The TCR sequence derives from a woman in her sixties or seventies in good health and CMV-seropositive. The gene calls are TRBV9 and TRBJ2-7; D might be TRBD1 (6 bases). The sequencing sample was made of PBMCs. The CDR3 loop reads CASSVQQGDEQYF. As DNA, the CDR3 is TGTGCCAGCAGCGTTCAACAGGGTGACGAGCAGTACTTC. Based on the CDR3 plus reference TRBV9 and TRBJ2-7, the full variable domain is DSGVTQTPKHLITATGQRVTLRCSPRSGDLSVYWYQQSLDQGLQFLIQYYNGEERAKGNILERFSAQQFPDLHSELNLSSLELGDSALYFCASSVQQGDEQYFGPGTRLTVT.